A selection of T cell receptor beta chains follows, all from one sample in a study of OX40 agonist ivuxolimab in advanced cancers. Measured with immunoSEQ multiplex PCR; TCRdb has only the in-frame clones, and not every one. Of approximately 58,000 clones detected, 75% to 85% appear once; the ten largest clones hold over 0.7%. The specimen comprised CD4+ or CD8+ T cells sorted from blood, sampled in a trial of the OX40 agonist ivuxolimab. The receptors stem from an adult with an advanced solid tumor such as melanoma, head and neck, liver or kidney cancer. CDR3s include the opening cysteine and the closing phenylalanine or tryptophan. The order of the fields is V gene, clone size, D gene, J gene, CDR3 protein, CDR3 DNA. A D gene is named only where the DNA matches it firmly. The size entry is marked missing in some rows and otherwise reads once, few, many or a size class.

TRBV2	few	TRBD1	TRBJ1-5	CASSAGTGDGQPQHF	TGTGCCAGCAGTGCCGGGACAGGGGATGGGCAGCCCCAGCATTTT
TRBV19	NA	TRBD2	TRBJ2-1	CASSTRPRTGTSGDNEQFF	TGTGCCAGTAGTACGAGGCCCCGTACCGGGACTAGCGGAGACAATGAGCAGTTCTTC
TRBV7-8	few	NA	TRBJ2-7	CASSLGGGPPSYEQYF	TGTGCCAGCAGCTTAGGCGGCGGGCCCCCTTCCTACGAGCAGTACTTC
TRBV9	NA	NA	TRBJ1-4	CASSVASGQINEKLFF	TGTGCCAGCAGCGTAGCTTCGGGGCAGATTAATGAAAAACTGTTTTTT
TRBV11-3	NA	TRBD1	TRBJ2-7	CASSSTGGAYEQYF	TGTGCCAGCAGCTCTACAGGGGGCGCGTACGAGCAGTACTTC
TRBV28	NA	NA	TRBJ2-5	CASSLFLHVGGAETQYF	TGTGCCAGCAGTTTATTCCTCCACGTAGGGGGGGCGGAGACCCAGTACTTC
TRBV6-5	NA	TRBD2	TRBJ2-3	CASSYLSGGAIDTQYF	TGTGCCAGCAGTTACCTCAGCGGGGGGGCCATAGATACGCAGTATTTT
TRBV9	NA	TRBD2	TRBJ2-2	CASSDPGLAGGPRGTGELFF	TGTGCCAGCAGCGATCCGGGACTAGCGGGGGGGCCGCGGGGCACCGGGGAGCTGTTTTTT
TRBV11-3	NA	TRBD1	TRBJ2-3	CASSLGTGKTDTQYF	TGTGCCAGCAGCTTAGGGACAGGGAAAACAGATACGCAGTATTTT
TRBV7-8	NA	TRBD1	TRBJ2-2	CASSWPLRTGDNTGELFF	TGTGCCAGCAGCTGGCCCCTGAGGACAGGGGACAACACCGGGGAGCTGTTTTTT
TRBV11-2	once	NA	TRBJ1-2	CASSLALMNYGYTF	TGTGCCAGCAGCTTAGCGCTGATGAACTATGGCTACACCTTC
TRBV7-9	NA	NA	TRBJ2-7	CASSLSQYEQYF	TGTGCCAGCAGCCTCTCGCAGTACGAGCAGTACTTC
TRBV6-6	NA	TRBD1	TRBJ1-1	CASSYRTGGDEAFF	TGTGCCAGCAGTTACAGGACAGGGGGAGATGAAGCTTTCTTT
TRBV7-9	NA	NA	TRBJ1-2	CASSLLQGGGYTF	TGTGCCAGCAGCTTACTTCAGGGAGGCGGCTACACCTTC
TRBV9	few	NA	TRBJ1-6	CASSVRHSGSPLHF	TGTGCCAGCAGCGTTAGACACTCGGGTTCACCCCTCCACTTT
TRBV20-1	NA	NA	TRBJ2-7	CSALQDYEQYF	TGCAGTGCTCTTCAGGACTACGAGCAGTACTTC
TRBV18	few	NA	TRBJ1-5	CASSPQGTGNQPQHF	TGTGCCAGCTCACCACAGGGGACGGGCAATCAGCCCCAGCATTTT
TRBV21-1	few	NA	TRBJ2-1	CASSKGIAGGHYNEQFF	TGTGCCAGCAGCAAAGGAATAGCGGGGGGACACTACAATGAGCAGTTCTTC
TRBV5-1	NA	TRBD2	TRBJ2-1	CASSSSSGGYNEQFF	TGCGCCAGCAGCTCCTCCAGCGGGGGCTACAATGAGCAGTTCTTC
TRBV4-1	NA	TRBD2	TRBJ2-3	CASSPNGGGSSTDTQYF	TGCGCCAGCAGCCCGAACGGGGGGGGATCTAGCACAGATACGCAGTATTTT
TRBV10-2	NA	NA	TRBJ1-1	CASSEEGTEAFF	TGCGCCAGCAGTGAAGAGGGTACTGAAGCTTTCTTT
TRBV6-5	NA	NA	TRBJ2-7	CASSHNYEQYF	TGTGCCAGCAGCCATAACTACGAGCAGTACTTC
TRBV6-6	NA	NA	TRBJ2-5	CASSSPTLTQETQYF	TGTGCCAGCAGTTCCCCAACCCTAACCCAAGAGACCCAGTACTTC
TRBV6-1	NA	NA	TRBJ1-5	CASSWEGGSNQPQHF	TGTGCCAGCAGCTGGGAGGGCGGCAGCAATCAGCCCCAGCATTTT
TRBV7-9	NA	NA	TRBJ1-6	CASSPLGENSPLHF	TGTGCCAGCAGCCCGCTGGGGGAGAATTCACCCCTCCACTTT
TRBV5-1	NA	NA	TRBJ2-1	CASSLHDEQFF	TGCGCCAGCAGCTTGCATGACGAGCAGTTCTTC
TRBV5-4	NA	NA	TRBJ1-3	CASSTTQGQRNTIYF	TGTGCCAGCAGCACAACACAGGGTCAGAGAAACACCATATATTTT
TRBV4-2	once	TRBD2	TRBJ2-4	CASSQPERGGRKNIQYF	TGTGCCAGCAGCCAACCTGAGCGGGGGGGCCGGAAAAACATTCAGTACTTC
TRBV29-1	NA	NA	TRBJ1-2	CSVDYPIMDNYGYTF	TGCAGCGTTGACTACCCGATTATGGATAACTATGGCTACACCTTC
TRBV6-1	NA	NA	TRBJ2-1	CASSEGRGGVHEQFF	TGTGCCAGCAGTGAAGGCAGGGGCGGAGTGCATGAGCAGTTCTTC
TRBV18	NA	NA	TRBJ2-5	CASSPRSEETQYF	TGTGCCAGCTCACCACGGAGCGAAGAGACCCAGTACTTC
TRBV9	NA	TRBD2	TRBJ2-3	CASSRPPGLGGTDTQYF	TGTGCCAGCAGCCGACCCCCGGGACTAGGTGGCACAGATACGCAGTATTTT
TRBV15	few	NA	TRBJ2-5	CATSRAWGGPQETQYF	TGTGCCACCAGCAGAGCCTGGGGGGGGCCCCAAGAGACCCAGTACTTC
TRBV5-4	NA	NA	TRBJ1-2	CASSLKRDGGYTF	TGTGCCAGCAGCTTGAAGAGGGATGGAGGCTACACCTTC
TRBV28	NA	NA	TRBJ1-2	CASSSPFGAHYGYTF	TGTGCCAGCAGCTCCCCGTTCGGAGCCCACTATGGCTACACCTTC
TRBV7-7	NA	NA	TRBJ2-1	CASSRSGIYNEQFF	TGTGCCAGCAGCCGCTCAGGGATTTACAATGAGCAGTTCTTC
TRBV5-1	NA	TRBD1	TRBJ2-5	CASSQQGGRETQYF	TGCGCCAGCAGCCAGCAAGGGGGCAGGGAGACCCAGTACTTC
TRBV19	NA	TRBD1	TRBJ2-1	CASSMGQGLFNEQFF	TGTGCCAGTAGTATGGGACAGGGACTTTTCAATGAGCAGTTCTTC
TRBV6-5	NA	TRBD1	TRBJ1-3	CASSYGQGAGNTIYF	TGTGCCAGCAGTTACGGCCAGGGGGCTGGAAACACCATATATTTT
TRBV10-1	NA	NA	TRBJ2-1	CASSEANPSLGQFF	TGCGCCAGCAGTGAGGCCAACCCCAGTCTAGGGCAGTTCTTC
TRBV19	NA	NA	TRBJ1-5	CASSISGNNGNQPQHF	TGTGCCAGTAGTATTTCAGGGAATAATGGCAATCAGCCCCAGCATTTT
TRBV5-1	NA	TRBD1	TRBJ1-2	CASSLDGQGYSGGYTF	TGCGCCAGCAGCTTGGACGGACAGGGGTACTCTGGGGGCTACACCTTC
TRBV6-1	NA	NA	TRBJ2-7	CASTRAGQVTYEQYF	TGTGCCAGCACGAGAGCGGGACAGGTAACCTACGAGCAGTACTTC
TRBV7-2	NA	TRBD1	TRBJ2-2	CASSTDRADTGELFF	TGTGCCAGCAGTACTGACAGGGCGGACACCGGGGAGCTGTTTTTT
TRBV18	NA	NA	TRBJ1-6	CASSPQVSSYNSPLHF	TGTGCCAGCTCACCACAGGTCAGCTCCTATAATTCACCCCTCCACTTT
TRBV2	once	TRBD1	TRBJ2-7	CASSEALALSGTGRSQYEQYF	TGTGCCAGCAGTGAAGCCCTAGCTTTATCCGGGACAGGGCGGTCGCAATACGAGCAGTACTTC
TRBV5-1	NA	NA	TRBJ2-1	CASSLRSNEQFF	TGCGCCAGCAGCTTGAGGTCGAATGAGCAGTTCTTC
TRBV6-4	NA	NA	TRBJ1-2	CASSAGRGGYTF	TGTGCCAGCAGTGCCGGAAGGGGTGGCTACACCTTC
TRBV2	NA	TRBD1	TRBJ2-2	CASRWGQGGTGELFF	TGTGCCAGCAGATGGGGACAGGGCGGCACCGGGGAGCTGTTTTTT
TRBV6-5	NA	NA	TRBJ1-1	CASRAYTSMNTEAFF	TGTGCCAGCAGGGCTTACACAAGCATGAACACTGAAGCTTTCTTT
TRBV6-5	NA	TRBD1	TRBJ1-3	CVSSVQGAVGNTIYF	TGTGTCAGCAGTGTTCAGGGGGCTGTTGGAAACACCATATATTTT
TRBV29-1	few	TRBD1	TRBJ1-1	CSVEGQPNTEAFF	TGCAGCGTAGAGGGACAGCCGAACACTGAAGCTTTCTTT
TRBV18	NA	NA	TRBJ1-1	CASSASDRGTEAFF	TGTGCCAGCTCAGCCTCAGACAGAGGCACTGAAGCTTTCTTT